These 11 T cell receptor beta chains were all obtained from the same sample, sequenced in a study of T-cell reconstitution after alpha-beta-depleted transplantation in children. The library targeted TCRbeta and was prepared with unique molecular identifiers. TCRdb itself ran the PCR reads through MiXCR, one entry per CDR3 protein. Among nearly 350,000 distinct CDR3 sequences listed, 16% were seen once. Source: PBMCs, mostly from graft donor cells, taken 360 days after TCRalphabeta/CD19-depleted stem cell transplant. These receptors all stem from a male patient aged 2 to 10 who had a stem cell transplant for acute lymphoblastic leukemia, so the T cells may come from the graft donor.

The genes are TRBV27 and TRBJ2-3; 7 bases are shared with TRBD2. V lost 9 bases, J lost 2 bases, and 14 bases stayed unmatched. The CDR3 length is 16 residues. Germline loops: CDR1 MNHEY, CDR2 SMNVEV (reference sequence). CDR3 in amino acids: CASQPRAGSHTDTQYF. Here the CDR3 DNA reads TGTGCCAGTCAACCGCGAGCGGGGTCGCACACAGATACGCAGTATTTT.

This clonotype was detected a few times. The chain employs TRBV19 and TRBJ2-5; 11 nucleotides align to TRBD1. This CDR3 is 17 amino acids long. The germline V gene encodes CDR1 LNHDA and CDR2 SQIVND (reference sequence). Trimming removed 3 bases from V and 1 base from J; junction bases left unmatched: 7. Here the CDR3 reads CASSIGAGTGGQETQYF. The CDR3, as DNA: TGTGCCAGTAGTATTGGGGCCGGGACAGGGGGCCAAGAGACCCAGTACTTC. Full variable domain (remainder filled in from reference TRBV19 and TRBJ2-5): DGGITQSPKYLFRKEGQNVTLSCEQNLNHDAMYWYRQDPGQGLRLIYYSQIVNDFQKGDIAEGYSVSREKKESFPLTVTSAQKNPTAFYLCASSIGAGTGGQETQYFGPGTRLLVL.

V gene TRBV11-3 combines with J gene TRBJ2-7, with 14 bases fitting TRBD2. Germline V gene lookup returns CDR1 SGHNT and CDR2 YENEEA. The V and J ends lost 5 bases and 4 bases, in that order; junction bases with no gene match: 7. This CDR3 spans 16 amino acids. Here the CDR3 reads CASSPGTSGSTYEQYF. As DNA, the CDR3 is TGTGCCAGCAGCCCAGGGACTAGCGGGAGTACGTACGAGCAGTACTTC.

The chain joins TRBV7-6 to TRBJ2-7; TRBD1 matches at 12 bases. Trimming removed 2 bases from V and 7 bases from J; junction bases left unmatched: 3. The CDR3 sequence is 14 residues long. Germline loops: CDR1 SGHVS, CDR2 FNYEAQ. The CDR3 region has the DNA TGTGCCAGCAGCTTAAGGGACAGGGGGCAAGAGCAGTACTTC. Encoded protein: CASSLRDRGQEQYF. Combining the CDR3 with reference TRBV7-6 and TRBJ2-7 gives the whole variable domain GAGVSQSPRYKVTKRGQDVALRCDPISGHVSLYWYRQALGQGPEFLTYFNYEAQQDKSGLPNDRFSAERPEGSISTLTIQRTEQRDSAMYRCASSLRDRGQEQYFGPGTRLTVT.

The CDR3 coding sequence is TGTGCCAGCAGCTCCAACAGGGGAGAGATGGAATGGAATGAGCAGTTCTTC. Translation gives CASSSNRGEMEWNEQFF. The chain couples TRBV7-6 to TRBJ2-1; 7 nucleotides line up with TRBD1. In germline, CDR1 is SGHVS, CDR2 FNYEAQ. V was clipped by 4 bases and J by 7 bases; unmatched bases: 16. CDR3 length: 17 amino acids.

This clonotype has a handful of counts. CDR3 nucleotides: TGTGCCAGCAGCTTAATAGCGGGTCCTGGGCCCTACAATGAGCAGTTCTTC. Translating it yields CASSLIAGPGPYNEQFF. The chain joins TRBV7-2 to TRBJ2-1, with 7 bases that match TRBD2. This CDR3 region has 17 residues. CDR1 SGHTA and CDR2 FQGNSA come from the germline V gene. V dropped 2 bases and J dropped 2; count of bases not matched to a gene: 9.

This clonotype was seen only a few times. The chain employs TRBV12-3 or TRBV12-4 and TRBJ1-5; D gene uncertain. Trimming took off 5 bases at V and 0 bases at J, with 5 bases between the two ends. The CDR3 runs 13 residues. The CDR3 region has the DNA TGTGCCAGCAGTCAAGCTAGCAATCAGCCCCAGCATTTT. Its translation: CASSQASNQPQHF.

This clonotype was observed at least ten times. This rearrangement joins TRBV6-6 to TRBJ1-1; D call uncertain. CDR1 MNHNY and CDR2 SVGAGI come from the germline V gene (reference sequence). Deletions cut 2 bases from V and 3 bases from J, with 13 bases between. CDR3 length: 15 residues. The CDR3 protein is CASSYGWPVDTEAFF. CDR3 in DNA: TGTGCCAGCAGTTACGGTTGGCCAGTGGACACTGAAGCTTTCTTT.

This clonotype showed up just a few times. The V and J genes are TRBV7-3 and TRBJ2-1; D is uncertain. Germline loops: CDR1 SGHTA, CDR2 FQGTGA. The CDR3 has 11 amino acids. Trimming took off 5 bases at V and 8 bases at J, with 7 bases between the two ends. The CDR3 DNA reads as TGTGCCAGCAGCCCGGGCTATGAGCAGTTCTTC. Its translation is CASSPGYEQFF.

This chain connects TRBV5-1 to TRBJ2-2; the D gene could be TRBD1 or TRBD2 (5 bases each). The CDR3 sequence is 15 residues long. CDR1 and CDR2 (germline): SGHRS, YFSETQ. The V end lost 2 bases, the J end lost 4 bases, and 12 bases lay between the germline ends. CDR3 DNA: TGCGCCAGCAGCTTCCGGGACCCCCTCACCGGGGAGCTGTTTTTT. Protein: CASSFRDPLTGELFF.

This clonotype was detected only a few times. The chain couples TRBV11-2 to TRBJ2-3, with TRBD1 as a possible D gene (5 bases). Trimming took off 1 base at V and 8 bases at J, with 16 bases between the two ends. This CDR3 comprises 15 residues. Germline values: CDR1 SGHAT, CDR2 FQNNGV. The CDR3 sequence is CASSLAQGPYTTQYF. As DNA, the CDR3 is TGTGCCAGCAGCTTAGCCCAGGGTCCCTATACTACGCAGTATTTT. The full variable domain, completed using reference TRBV11-2 and TRBJ2-3, is EAGVAQSPRYKIIEKRQSVAFWCNPISGHATLYWYQQILGQGPKLLIQFQNNGVVDDSQLPKDRFSAERLKGVDSTLKIQPAKLEDSAVYLCASSLAQGPYTTQYFGPGTRLTVL.